The T cell receptor (beta chain) described here comes from a study of T cell responses to AZD1222 COVID-19 vaccine. Overall study results and limits: Donors were mostly white British, more females; clonal diversity possibly underestimated.

Profiling relied on immunoSEQ multiplex PCR, and the TCRdb table lists in-frame clones only, not all of them. The profile covers roughly 93,000 clones, with approximately 86% appearing a single time and 5% to 7.5% taken by the ten largest. Germline V gives CDR1 SGHAT, CDR2 FQNNGV. Deletions cut 5 bases from V and 7 bases from J, with 17 bases between. This CDR3 has 14 residues. This clone has a single count. Its antigen is unknown. This specimen was peripheral blood, taken on day 0 of AZD1222 vaccination. V usage is TRBV11-2 and J usage is TRBJ2-5; maybe TRBD2 (6 bases). The TCR originated in an adult in good health. The DNA for the CDR3 is TGTGCCAGCAGCGTCGGGACTCCGTCGAGGACCCAGTACTTC. Its translation: CASSVGTPSRTQYF.